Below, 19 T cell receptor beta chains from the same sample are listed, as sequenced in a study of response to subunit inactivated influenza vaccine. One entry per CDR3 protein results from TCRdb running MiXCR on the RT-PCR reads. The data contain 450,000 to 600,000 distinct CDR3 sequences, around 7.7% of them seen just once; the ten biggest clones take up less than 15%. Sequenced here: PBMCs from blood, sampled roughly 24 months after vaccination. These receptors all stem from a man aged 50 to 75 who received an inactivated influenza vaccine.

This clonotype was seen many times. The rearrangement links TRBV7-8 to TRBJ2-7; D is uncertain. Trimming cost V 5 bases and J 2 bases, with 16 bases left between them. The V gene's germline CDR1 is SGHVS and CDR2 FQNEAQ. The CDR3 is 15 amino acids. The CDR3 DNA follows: TGTGCCAGCAGCCCCTCGATGGCAGGAACCTACGAGCAGTACTTC. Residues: CASSPSMAGTYEQYF.

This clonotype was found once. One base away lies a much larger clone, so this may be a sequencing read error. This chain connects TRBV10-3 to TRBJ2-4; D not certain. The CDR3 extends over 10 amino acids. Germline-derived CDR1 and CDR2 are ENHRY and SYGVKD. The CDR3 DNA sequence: TGTTCCATCAGTGAGTCGTCTCAGTACTTC. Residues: CSISESSQYF.

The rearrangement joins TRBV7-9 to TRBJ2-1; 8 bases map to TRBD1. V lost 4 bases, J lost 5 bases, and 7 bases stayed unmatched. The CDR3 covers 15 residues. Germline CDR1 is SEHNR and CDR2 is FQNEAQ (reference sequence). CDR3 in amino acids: CASSYMGQVNNEQFF. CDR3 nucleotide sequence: TGTGCCAGCAGCTACATGGGACAGGTAAACAATGAGCAGTTCTTC.

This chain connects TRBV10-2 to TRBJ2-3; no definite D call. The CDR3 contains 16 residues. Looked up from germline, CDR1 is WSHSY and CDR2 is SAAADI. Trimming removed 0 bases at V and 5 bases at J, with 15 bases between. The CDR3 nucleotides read TGCGCCAGCAGTGAGTCTCTCATTCAACCGGGAGATACGCAGTATTTT. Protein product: CASSESLIQPGDTQYF.

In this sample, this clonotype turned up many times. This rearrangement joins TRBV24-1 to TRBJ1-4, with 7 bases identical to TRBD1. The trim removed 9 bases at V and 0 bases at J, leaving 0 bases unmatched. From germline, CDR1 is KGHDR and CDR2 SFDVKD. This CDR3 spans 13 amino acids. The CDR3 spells CATGTATNEKLFF. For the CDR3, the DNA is TGTGCCACCGGGACAGCAACTAATGAAAAACTGTTTTTT.

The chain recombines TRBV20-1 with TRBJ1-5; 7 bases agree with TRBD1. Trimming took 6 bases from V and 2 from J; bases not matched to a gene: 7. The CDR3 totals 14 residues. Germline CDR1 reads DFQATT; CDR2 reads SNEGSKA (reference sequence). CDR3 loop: CSAITGAGNQPQHF. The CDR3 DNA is TGCAGTGCAATTACAGGGGCCGGCAATCAGCCCCAGCATTTT.

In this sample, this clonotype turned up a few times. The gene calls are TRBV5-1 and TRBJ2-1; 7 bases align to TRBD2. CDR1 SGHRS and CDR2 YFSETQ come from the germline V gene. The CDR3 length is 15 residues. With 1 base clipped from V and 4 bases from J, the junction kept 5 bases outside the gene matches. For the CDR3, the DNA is TGCGCCAGCAGCTTGACGGCGGGAGCTTACAATGAGCAGTTCTTC. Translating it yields CASSLTAGAYNEQFF.

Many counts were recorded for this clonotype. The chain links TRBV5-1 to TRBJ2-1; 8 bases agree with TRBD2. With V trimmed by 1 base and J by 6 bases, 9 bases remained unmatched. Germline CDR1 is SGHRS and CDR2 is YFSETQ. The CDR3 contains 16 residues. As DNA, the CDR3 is TGCGCCAGCAGCTTGCTGTTCGGGGGGGCTGCCAATGAGCAGTTCTTC. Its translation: CASSLLFGGAANEQFF.

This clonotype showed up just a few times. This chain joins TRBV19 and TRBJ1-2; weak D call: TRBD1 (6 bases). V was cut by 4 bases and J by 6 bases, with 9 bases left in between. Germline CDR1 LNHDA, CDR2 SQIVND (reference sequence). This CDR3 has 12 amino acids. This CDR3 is CASSTYRDGYTF. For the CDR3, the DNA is TGTGCCAGTAGTACATACAGGGATGGCTACACCTTC.

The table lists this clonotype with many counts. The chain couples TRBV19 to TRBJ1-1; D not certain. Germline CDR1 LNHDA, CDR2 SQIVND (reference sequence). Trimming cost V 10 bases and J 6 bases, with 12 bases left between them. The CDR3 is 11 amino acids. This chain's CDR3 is CATRTFSEAFF. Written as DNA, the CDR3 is TGTGCCACCCGGACCTTTTCTGAAGCTTTCTTT. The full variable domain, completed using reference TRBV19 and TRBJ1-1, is DGGITQSPKYLFRKEGQNVTLSCEQNLNHDAMYWYRQDPGQGLRLIYYSQIVNDFQKGDIAEGYSVSREKKESFPLTVTSAQKNPTAFYLCATRTFSEAFFGQGTRLTVV.

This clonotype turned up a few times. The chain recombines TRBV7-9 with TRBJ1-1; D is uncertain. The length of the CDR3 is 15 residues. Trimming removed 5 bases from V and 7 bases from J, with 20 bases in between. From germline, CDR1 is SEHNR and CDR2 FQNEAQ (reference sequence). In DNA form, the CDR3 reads TGTGCCAGCAGCCGGAGGGAAGGAGCCGGTTTTGAAGCTTTCTTT. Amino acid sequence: CASSRREGAGFEAFF.

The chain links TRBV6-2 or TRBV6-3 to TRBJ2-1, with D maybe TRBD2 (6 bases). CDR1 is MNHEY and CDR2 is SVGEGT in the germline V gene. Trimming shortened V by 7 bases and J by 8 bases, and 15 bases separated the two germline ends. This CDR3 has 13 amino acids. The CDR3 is CASMDGSIDEQFF. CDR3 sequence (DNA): TGTGCCAGCATGGACGGGAGTATCGATGAGCAGTTCTTC.

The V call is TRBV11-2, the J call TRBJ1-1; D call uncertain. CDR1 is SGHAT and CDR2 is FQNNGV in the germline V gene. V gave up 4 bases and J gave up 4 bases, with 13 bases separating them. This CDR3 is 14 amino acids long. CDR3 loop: CASSSTHRSTEAFF. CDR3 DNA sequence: TGTGCCAGCAGCTCAACCCATCGGAGCACTGAAGCTTTCTTT.

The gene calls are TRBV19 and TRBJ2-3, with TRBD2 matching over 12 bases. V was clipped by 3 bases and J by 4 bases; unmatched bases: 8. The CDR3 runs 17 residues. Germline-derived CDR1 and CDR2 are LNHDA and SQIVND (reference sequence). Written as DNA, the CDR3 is TGTGCCAGTAGTATGACTAGCGGGGGTTCCCGCCCAGATACGCAGTATTTT. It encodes CASSMTSGGSRPDTQYF.

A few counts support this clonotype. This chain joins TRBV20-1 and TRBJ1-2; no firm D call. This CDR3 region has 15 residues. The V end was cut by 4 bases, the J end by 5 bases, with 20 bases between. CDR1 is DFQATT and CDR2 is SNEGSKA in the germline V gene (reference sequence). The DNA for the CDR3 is TGCAGTGCTATTTCGGGAGAGACTTCGGATTATGGCTACACCTTC. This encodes CSAISGETSDYGYTF.

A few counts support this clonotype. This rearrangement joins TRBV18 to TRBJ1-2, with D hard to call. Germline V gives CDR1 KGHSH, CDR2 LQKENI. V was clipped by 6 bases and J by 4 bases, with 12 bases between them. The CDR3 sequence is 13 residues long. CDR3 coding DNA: TGTGCCAGCTCCCCCCAGAGCGGCTATGGCTACACCTTC. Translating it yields CASSPQSGYGYTF.

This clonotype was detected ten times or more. CDR3 in DNA: TGTGCCATCAGTGAGTCTGTCGGACAGGGTGGGAAGACCCAGTACTTC. Translation: CAISESVGQGGKTQYF. This chain joins TRBV10-3 and TRBJ2-5; the match to TRBD1 covers 8 bases. CDR1 is ENHRY and CDR2 is SYGVKD in the germline V gene. V was clipped by 0 bases and J by 6 bases; unmatched bases: 9. The CDR3 is made up of 16 amino acids.

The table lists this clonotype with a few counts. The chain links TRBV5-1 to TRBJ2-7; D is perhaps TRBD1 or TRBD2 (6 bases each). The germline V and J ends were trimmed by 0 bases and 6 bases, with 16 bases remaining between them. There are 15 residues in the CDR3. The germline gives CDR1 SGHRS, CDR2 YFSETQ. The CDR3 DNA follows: TGCGCCAGCAGCTTGGACAGGGTGGATAGCGGCGAGCAGTACTTC. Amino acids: CASSLDRVDSGEQYF.

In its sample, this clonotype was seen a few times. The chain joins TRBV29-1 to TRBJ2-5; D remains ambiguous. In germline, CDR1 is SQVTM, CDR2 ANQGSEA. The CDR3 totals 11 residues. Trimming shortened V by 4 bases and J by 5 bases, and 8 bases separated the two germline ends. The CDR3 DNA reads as TGCAGCGTTGGTGGGATGGAGACCCAGTACTTC. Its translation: CSVGGMETQYF.